This is a list of T cell receptor beta chains from one sample in a study of blood T cells in healthy people across ages. Using its own MiXCR run on the 5' RACE reads, TCRdb lists one record per CDR3 protein. The top ten hold roughly 34% of the sample, which has approximately 600,000 distinct CDR3 sequences, about 53% seen once. Sample: blood. The receptor set was obtained from a man in his sixties in good health. CDR3s include the opening cysteine and the closing phenylalanine or tryptophan. D genes are given only for firm matches. Not all rows give a size; the values are once, few, many and, for expanded clones, a class.

D gene: .
V gene: TRBV4-2
J gene: TRBJ2-3
clone size: few
CDR3 protein: CASSYRHNRDTQYF
CDR3 DNA: TGTGCCAGCAGCTACCGGCATAACCGGGATACGCAGTATTTT

D gene: TRBD2
V gene: TRBV20-1
J gene: TRBJ2-5
clone size: .
CDR3 protein: CSARSLTSGIPGPHNEQYF
CDR3 DNA: TGCAGTGCTAGATCATTGACTAGCGGGATCCCCGGGCCACACAATGAGCAGTACTTC

D gene: .
V gene: TRBV29-1
J gene: TRBJ2-1
clone size: .
CDR3 protein: CSVSRTQNNEQFF
CDR3 DNA: TGCAGCGTGAGCCGGACTCAAAACAATGAGCAGTTCTTC

D gene: .
V gene: TRBV7-8
J gene: TRBJ2-5
clone size: .
CDR3 protein: CASSLAPKGETQYF
CDR3 DNA: TGTGCCAGCAGCTTAGCCCCCAAAGGGGAGACCCAGTACTTC

D gene: TRBD1
V gene: TRBV10-2
J gene: TRBJ2-7
clone size: few
CDR3 protein: CASSDRTGGHYEQYF
CDR3 DNA: TGCGCCAGCAGTGATCGGACAGGGGGACACTACGAGCAGTACTTC

D gene: .
V gene: TRBV6-1
J gene: TRBJ1-2
clone size: few
CDR3 protein: CASSESGRKNYGYTF
CDR3 DNA: TGTGCCAGCAGTGAATCGGGCAGGAAGAACTATGGCTACACCTTC

D gene: .
V gene: TRBV3-1
J gene: TRBJ2-7
clone size: few
CDR3 protein: CASSSLASYEQYF
CDR3 DNA: TGTGCCAGCAGCTCCTTAGCGTCATACGAGCAGTACTTC

D gene: .
V gene: TRBV4-2
J gene: TRBJ2-2
clone size: .
CDR3 protein: CASSLGGLTTGELFF
CDR3 DNA: TGTGCCAGCAGCCTCGGGGGCCTAACAACCGGGGAGCTGTTTTTT

D gene: TRBD1
V gene: TRBV7-9
J gene: TRBJ1-2
clone size: once
CDR3 protein: CASSPAGQGSGYTF
CDR3 DNA: TGTGCCAGCAGCCCAGCCGGACAGGGAAGTGGCTACACCTTC

D gene: .
V gene: TRBV5-1
J gene: TRBJ2-7
clone size: many
CDR3 protein: CASSPSPNNYEQYF
CDR3 DNA: TGCGCCAGCAGCCCTAGTCCCAACAACTACGAGCAGTACTTC

D gene: .
V gene: TRBV6-1
J gene: TRBJ2-7
clone size: few
CDR3 protein: CASNKAGRHEQYF
CDR3 DNA: TGTGCCAGCAATAAGGCAGGGAGGCACGAGCAGTACTTC

D gene: TRBD2
V gene: TRBV20-1
J gene: TRBJ2-5
clone size: .
CDR3 protein: CSAAGRLAGRYF
CDR3 DNA: TGCAGTGCTGCCGGGAGGCTAGCCGGCCGGTACTTC

D gene: TRBD1
V gene: TRBV12-3/TRBV12-4
J gene: TRBJ1-1
clone size: few
CDR3 protein: CASSRGQGAVRTEAFF
CDR3 DNA: TGTGCCAGCAGTCGAGGACAGGGGGCTGTTCGAACTGAAGCTTTCTTT

D gene: .
V gene: TRBV4-1
J gene: TRBJ1-4
clone size: .
CDR3 protein: CASSQRWGRGEKLFF
CDR3 DNA: TGCGCCAGCAGCCAGCGTTGGGGCAGGGGTGAAAAACTGTTTTTT

D gene: .
V gene: TRBV5-1
J gene: TRBJ2-3
clone size: .
CDR3 protein: CASSLDLTDTQYF
CDR3 DNA: TGCGCCAGCAGCTTGGACTTAACAGATACGCAGTATTTT

D gene: TRBD1
V gene: TRBV4-1
J gene: TRBJ2-3
clone size: .
CDR3 protein: CASSQNPGTGSTDTQYF
CDR3 DNA: TGCGCCAGCAGCCAAAACCCAGGGACAGGGAGCACAGATACGCAGTATTTT

D gene: TRBD2
V gene: TRBV28
J gene: TRBJ2-1
clone size: many
CDR3 protein: CASTIAGKSYNEQFF
CDR3 DNA: TGTGCCAGCACCATAGCGGGGAAATCCTACAATGAGCAGTTCTTC

D gene: .
V gene: TRBV3-1
J gene: TRBJ1-6
clone size: .
CDR3 protein: CASSQDHSPLHF
CDR3 DNA: TGTGCCAGCAGCCAAGATCATTCACCCCTCCACTTT

D gene: .
V gene: TRBV20-1
J gene: TRBJ2-3
clone size: once
CDR3 protein: CSAHDRRGSTDTQYF
CDR3 DNA: TGCAGTGCGCACGACAGGCGTGGTAGCACAGATACGCAGTATTTT

D gene: TRBD2
V gene: TRBV29-1
J gene: TRBJ2-1
clone size: .
CDR3 protein: CSVERLQRGGVRFF
CDR3 DNA: TGCAGCGTTGAAAGGCTCCAGCGGGGCGGGGTTCGGTTCTTC

D gene: .
V gene: TRBV28
J gene: TRBJ2-7
clone size: once
CDR3 protein: CASRGGSQGEQYF
CDR3 DNA: TGTGCCAGCAGGGGAGGATCCCAGGGCGAGCAGTACTTC

D gene: TRBD1
V gene: TRBV20-1
J gene: TRBJ2-7
clone size: few
CDR3 protein: CSAAPGTGTGYEQYF
CDR3 DNA: TGCAGTGCGGCACCCGGGACAGGGACGGGCTACGAGCAGTACTTC

D gene: .
V gene: TRBV29-1
J gene: TRBJ2-7
clone size: many
CDR3 protein: CSVEQTGGVYEQYF
CDR3 DNA: TGCAGCGTTGAACAGACAGGCGGAGTCTACGAGCAGTACTTC

D gene: .
V gene: TRBV7-2
J gene: TRBJ2-1
clone size: many
CDR3 protein: CASSLEVRREQFF
CDR3 DNA: TGTGCCAGCAGCTTAGAGGTCAGACGCGAGCAGTTCTTC

D gene: .
V gene: TRBV20-1
J gene: TRBJ1-2
clone size: few
CDR3 protein: CSARDTIRANYGYTF
CDR3 DNA: TGCAGTGCCCGGGACACCATCCGAGCTAACTATGGCTACACCTTC

D gene: .
V gene: TRBV7-2
J gene: TRBJ2-7
clone size: .
CDR3 protein: CASSLGQGSTYNEQYF
CDR3 DNA: TGTGCCAGCAGCTTAGGGCAGGGCTCAACCTACAATGAGCAGTACTTC

D gene: .
V gene: TRBV12-3/TRBV12-4
J gene: TRBJ2-1
clone size: .
CDR3 protein: CASSLRQGLVHNEQFF
CDR3 DNA: TGTGCCAGCAGTTTGCGCCAGGGGCTGGTCCACAATGAGCAGTTCTTC

D gene: .
V gene: TRBV7-6
J gene: TRBJ2-1
clone size: .
CDR3 protein: CASSLLALVGSEQFF
CDR3 DNA: TGTGCCAGCAGCTTACTAGCATTGGTTGGGTCTGAGCAGTTCTTC

D gene: TRBD1
V gene: TRBV12-3/TRBV12-4
J gene: TRBJ1-1
clone size: .
CDR3 protein: CASSFPAGGVGGAFF
CDR3 DNA: TGTGCCAGCAGTTTCCCCGCAGGGGGCGTGGGGGGGGCTTTCTTT

D gene: .
V gene: TRBV12-3/TRBV12-4
J gene: TRBJ2-3
clone size: many
CDR3 protein: CASSFRVRADAQYF
CDR3 DNA: TGTGCCAGCAGTTTTAGAGTGAGAGCAGATGCGCAGTATTTT

D gene: .
V gene: TRBV6-5
J gene: TRBJ1-1
clone size: .
CDR3 protein: CASRDGWNTEAFF
CDR3 DNA: TGTGCCAGCAGAGACGGGTGGAACACTGAAGCTTTCTTT

D gene: TRBD2
V gene: TRBV10-1
J gene: TRBJ2-1
clone size: .
CDR3 protein: CASSAGLAGTYNEQFF
CDR3 DNA: TGCGCCAGCAGTGCTGGGCTAGCGGGGACTTACAATGAGCAGTTCTTC

D gene: .
V gene: TRBV10-1
J gene: TRBJ2-1
clone size: .
CDR3 protein: CASSESRGGPGEQFF
CDR3 DNA: TGCGCCAGCAGTGAGTCTAGGGGGGGGCCGGGTGAGCAGTTCTTC

D gene: TRBD2
V gene: TRBV13
J gene: TRBJ2-5
clone size: .
CDR3 protein: CASRIAGAETQYF
CDR3 DNA: TGTGCCAGCAGGATAGCGGGAGCAGAGACCCAGTACTTC

D gene: .
V gene: TRBV6-5
J gene: TRBJ2-3
clone size: .
CDR3 protein: CASSYSNSGGATDTQYF
CDR3 DNA: TGTGCCAGCAGTTACTCGAATTCGGGCGGTGCCACAGATACGCAGTATTTT

D gene: .
V gene: TRBV6-5
J gene: TRBJ2-1
clone size: .
CDR3 protein: CASSYVGASYNEQFF
CDR3 DNA: TGTGCCAGCAGTTACGTGGGGGCCTCCTACAATGAGCAGTTCTTC

D gene: .
V gene: TRBV20-1
J gene: TRBJ2-5
clone size: .
CDR3 protein: CSASHETQYF
CDR3 DNA: TGCAGTGCTAGTCATGAGACCCAGTACTTC

D gene: .
V gene: TRBV20-1
J gene: TRBJ2-7
clone size: .
CDR3 protein: CRAQSRVYEQYF
CDR3 DNA: TGCAGGGCTCAATCCAGGGTCTACGAGCAGTACTTC

D gene: .
V gene: TRBV15
J gene: TRBJ2-5
clone size: .
CDR3 protein: CATNRGGQPETQYF
CDR3 DNA: TGTGCCACCAACAGAGGCGGACAACCGGAGACCCAGTACTTC

D gene: .
V gene: TRBV29-1
J gene: TRBJ2-7
clone size: .
CDR3 protein: CSVPGAGRSYNEQYF
CDR3 DNA: TGCAGCGTTCCCGGGGCGGGCAGATCCTACAATGAGCAGTACTTC

D gene: TRBD2
V gene: TRBV12-3/TRBV12-4
J gene: TRBJ2-5
clone size: once
CDR3 protein: CASSLAHAGGQETQYF
CDR3 DNA: TGTGCCAGCAGTTTAGCGCACGCGGGGGGACAAGAGACCCAGTACTTC

D gene: .
V gene: TRBV25-1
J gene: TRBJ1-4
clone size: .
CDR3 protein: CASSKQETNEKLFF
CDR3 DNA: TGTGCCAGCAGCAAACAGGAAACTAATGAAAAACTGTTTTTT

D gene: .
V gene: TRBV3-1
J gene: TRBJ1-1
clone size: .
CDR3 protein: CASSQGPGREAFF
CDR3 DNA: TGTGCCAGCAGCCAAGGCCCAGGGAGGGAAGCTTTCTTT

D gene: .
V gene: TRBV27
J gene: TRBJ1-2
clone size: .
CDR3 protein: CASSLSRTNNYGYTF
CDR3 DNA: TGTGCCAGCAGTTTATCCCGGACAAACAACTATGGCTACACCTTC

D gene: .
V gene: TRBV7-2
J gene: TRBJ2-1
clone size: .
CDR3 protein: CASSVPPRDEQFF
CDR3 DNA: TGTGCCAGCAGCGTACCCCCTAGGGATGAGCAGTTCTTC

D gene: TRBD1
V gene: TRBV28
J gene: TRBJ2-7
clone size: few
CDR3 protein: CATTPGQGYEQYF
CDR3 DNA: TGTGCCACCACACCGGGACAGGGGTACGAGCAGTACTTC

D gene: .
V gene: TRBV25-1
J gene: TRBJ2-7
clone size: few
CDR3 protein: CASMLIYEQYF
CDR3 DNA: TGTGCCAGCATGCTCATCTACGAGCAGTACTTC